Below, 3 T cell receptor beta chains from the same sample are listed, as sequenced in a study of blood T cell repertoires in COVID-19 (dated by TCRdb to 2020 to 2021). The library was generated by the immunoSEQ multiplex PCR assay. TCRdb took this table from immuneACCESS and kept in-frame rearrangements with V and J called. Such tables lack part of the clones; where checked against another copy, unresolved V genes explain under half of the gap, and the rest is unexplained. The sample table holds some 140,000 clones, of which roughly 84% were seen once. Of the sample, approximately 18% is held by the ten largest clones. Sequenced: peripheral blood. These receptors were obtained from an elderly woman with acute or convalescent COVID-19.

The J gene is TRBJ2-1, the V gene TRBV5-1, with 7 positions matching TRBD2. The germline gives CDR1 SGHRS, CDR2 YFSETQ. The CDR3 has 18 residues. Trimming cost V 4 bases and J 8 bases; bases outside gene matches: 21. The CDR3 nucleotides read TGCGCCAGCAGCAAACGGGCCACTAGCGCGCCCCAACCCGATGAGCAGTTCTTC. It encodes CASSKRATSAPQPDEQFF.

DNA for the CDR3: TGTGCCTGGAGTGGTTACAGGGCGACTGGGACCCAGTACTTC. It is translated as CAWSGYRATGTQYF. The rearrangement links TRBV30 to TRBJ2-5; possibly TRBD1 for D (6 bases). Germline V gene data show CDR1 as GTSNPN and CDR2 as SVGIG (reference sequence). The CDR3 is 14 amino acids. Trimming took 1 base from V and 7 from J, leaving 16 bases between them.

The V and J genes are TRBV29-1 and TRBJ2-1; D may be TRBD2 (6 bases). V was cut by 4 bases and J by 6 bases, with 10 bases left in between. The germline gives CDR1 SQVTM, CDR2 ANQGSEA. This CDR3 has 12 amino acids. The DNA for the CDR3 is TGCAGCGTTGGAACTAGCCCCAATGAGCAGTTCTTC. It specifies CSVGTSPNEQFF.